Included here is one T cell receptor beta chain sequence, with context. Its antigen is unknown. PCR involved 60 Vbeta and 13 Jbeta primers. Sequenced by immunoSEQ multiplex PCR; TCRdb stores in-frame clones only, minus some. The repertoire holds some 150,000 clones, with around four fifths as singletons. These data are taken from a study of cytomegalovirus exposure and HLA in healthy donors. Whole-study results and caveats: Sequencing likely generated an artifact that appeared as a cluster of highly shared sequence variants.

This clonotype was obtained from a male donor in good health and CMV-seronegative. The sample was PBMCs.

DNA for the CDR3: TGTGCCAGTAGTGCCGTGATAGGGGGCACCGGGGCCAACGTCCTGACTTTC. Its protein product is CASSAVIGGTGANVLTF. J is TRBJ2-6 and V is TRBV19, with 7 positions matching TRBD1. Per germline, CDR1 LNHDA and CDR2 SQIVND (reference sequence). V lost 5 bases to trimming and J lost 4 bases; unmatched junction nucleotides: 11. This CDR3 is 17 amino acids long.